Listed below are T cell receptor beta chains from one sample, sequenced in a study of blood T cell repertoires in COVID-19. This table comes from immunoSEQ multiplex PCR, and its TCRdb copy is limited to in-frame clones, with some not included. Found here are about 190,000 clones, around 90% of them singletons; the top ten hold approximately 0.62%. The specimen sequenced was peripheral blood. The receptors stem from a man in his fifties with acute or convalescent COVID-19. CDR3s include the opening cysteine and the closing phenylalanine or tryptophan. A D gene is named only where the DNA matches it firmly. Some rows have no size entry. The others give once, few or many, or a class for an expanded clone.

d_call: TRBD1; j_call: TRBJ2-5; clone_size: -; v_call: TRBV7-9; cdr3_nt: TGTGCCAGCAGCCACCGGGACAGGATGGGAGAGACCCAGTACTTC; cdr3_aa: CASSHRDRMGETQYF
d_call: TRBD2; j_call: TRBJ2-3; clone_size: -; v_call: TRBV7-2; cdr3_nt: TGTGCCAGCAGCTTACTAGCGGGGCCTCGCACAGATACGCAGTATTTT; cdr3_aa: CASSLLAGPRTDTQYF
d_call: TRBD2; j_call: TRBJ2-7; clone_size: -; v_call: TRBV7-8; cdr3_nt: TGTGCCAGCAGCTCGAAAAGCGGGAAGGCCTACGAGCAGTACTTC; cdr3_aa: CASSSKSGKAYEQYF
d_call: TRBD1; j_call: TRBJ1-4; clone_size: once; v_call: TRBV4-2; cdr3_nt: TGTGCCAGCAGCCAACACCCTGGACAGGACGGGGAAAAACTGTTTTTT; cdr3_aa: CASSQHPGQDGEKLFF
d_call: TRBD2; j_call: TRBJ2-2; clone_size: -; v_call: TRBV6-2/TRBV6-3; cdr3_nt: TGTGCCAGCAGTTACTCAGCGGGACTAGCGGGGATACACCCGAACACCGGGGAGCTGTTTTTT; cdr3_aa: CASSYSAGLAGIHPNTGELFF
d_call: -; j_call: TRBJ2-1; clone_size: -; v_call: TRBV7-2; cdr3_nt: TGTGCCAGCAACGGAGGCAGCAGGAGCAATGAGCAGTTCTTC; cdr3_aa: CASNGGSRSNEQFF
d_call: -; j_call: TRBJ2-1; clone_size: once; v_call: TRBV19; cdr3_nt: TGTGCCAGTAGTATAGATGCCCTATCTCCTTACAATGAGCAGTTCTTC; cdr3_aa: CASSIDALSPYNEQFF
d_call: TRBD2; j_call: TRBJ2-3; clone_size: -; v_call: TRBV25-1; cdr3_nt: TGTGCCAGCAGTGAAGTAGCGGGGAGCACAGATACGCAGTATTTT; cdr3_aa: CASSEVAGSTDTQYF
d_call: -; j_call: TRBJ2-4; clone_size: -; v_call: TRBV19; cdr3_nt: TGTGCCAGTAGTATAGATCTACTTCTAGCCAAAAACATTCAGTACTTC; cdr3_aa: CASSIDLLLAKNIQYF
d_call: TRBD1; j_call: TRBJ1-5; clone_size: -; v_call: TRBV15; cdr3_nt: TGTGCCACCAGCCCCCAGGGACAGGGGAGTTTTGGCCAGCCCCAGCATTTT; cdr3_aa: CATSPQGQGSFGQPQHF
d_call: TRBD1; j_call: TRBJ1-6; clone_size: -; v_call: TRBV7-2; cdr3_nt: TGTGCCAGCAGCCTCACTTACAACCCGTCCCGGGACAGCGGCACCCTCCACTTT; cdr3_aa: CASSLTYNPSRDSGTLHF
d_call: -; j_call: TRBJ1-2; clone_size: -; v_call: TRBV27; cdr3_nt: TGTGCCAGCAGTTTGAAGGGACATTACTATGGCTACACCTTC; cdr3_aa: CASSLKGHYYGYTF
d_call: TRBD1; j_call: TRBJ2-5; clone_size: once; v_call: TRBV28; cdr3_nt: TGTGCCAGCAGACTCGGACAGGGACAAGAGACCCAGTACTTC; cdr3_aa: CASRLGQGQETQYF
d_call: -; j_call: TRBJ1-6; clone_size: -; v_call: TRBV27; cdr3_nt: TGTGCCAGCAGCCCTCGGAGCTCCTATAATTCACCCCTCCACTTT; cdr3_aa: CASSPRSSYNSPLHF
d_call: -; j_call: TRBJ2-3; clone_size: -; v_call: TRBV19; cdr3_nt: TGTGCCAGTAGTATGGGCTCTTTAGGGAGCGATACGCAGTATTTT; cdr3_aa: CASSMGSLGSDTQYF
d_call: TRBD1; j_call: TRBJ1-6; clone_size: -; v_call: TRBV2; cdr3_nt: TGTGCCAACCAGGGGGAGTATAATTCACCCCTCCACTTT; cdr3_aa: CANQGEYNSPLHF
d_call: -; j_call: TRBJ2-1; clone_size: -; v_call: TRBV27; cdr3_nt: TGTGCCAGCAGTTTAGGGCAGGGGTCCAATGAGCAGTTCTTC; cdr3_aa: CASSLGQGSNEQFF
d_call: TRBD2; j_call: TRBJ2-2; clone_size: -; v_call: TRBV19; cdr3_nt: TGTGCCAGTAGTCCAAGCGGGAGGTTAACCGGGGAGCTGTTTTTT; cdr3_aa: CASSPSGRLTGELFF
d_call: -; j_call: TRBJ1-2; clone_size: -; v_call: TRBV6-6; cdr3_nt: TGTGCCAGCAGGGACAGCTTCTATGGCTACACCTTC; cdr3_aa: CASRDSFYGYTF
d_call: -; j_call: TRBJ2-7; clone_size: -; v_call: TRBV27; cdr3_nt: TGTGCCAGCAGTTTATCTGTCAGAGGAGACGAGCAGTACTTC; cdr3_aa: CASSLSVRGDEQYF